Listed below are T cell receptor beta chains from one sample, sequenced in a study of blood T cells in healthy people across ages. TCRdb itself ran the 5' RACE reads through MiXCR, one entry per CDR3 protein. The repertoire includes hundreds of thousands of distinct CDR3 sequences, about 62% of them detected once, and roughly 25% sits in the top ten. The sample consisted of blood. These TCRs come from a man between 25 and 39 years old in good health. The CDR3 runs from the conserved cysteine through the conserved F or W. A D gene is named only where the DNA matches it firmly. Not every row has a clone size; where given, it reads once, few, many or a size class.

V gene	J gene	D gene	clone size	CDR3 protein	CDR3 DNA
TRBV30	TRBJ2-4	NA	many	CAWSGLAKNIQYF	TGTGCCTGGTCGGGACTAGCCAAAAACATTCAGTACTTC
TRBV29-1	TRBJ2-3	NA	NA	CSVGERVGTDTQYF	TGCAGCGTTGGGGAGCGAGTGGGCACAGATACGCAGTATTTT
TRBV28	TRBJ2-7	NA	few	CASSFRTGIDPYEQYF	TGTGCCAGCAGTTTCCGCACCGGGATCGATCCCTACGAGCAGTACTTC
TRBV20-1	TRBJ1-2	NA	few	CSARDPDIPYGYTF	TGCAGTGCTAGAGATCCGGATATACCCTATGGCTACACCTTC
TRBV9	TRBJ2-1	TRBD2	NA	CASSSAGSGGWDEQFF	TGTGCCAGCAGCTCGGCGGGGAGCGGGGGTTGGGATGAGCAGTTCTTC
TRBV29-1	TRBJ1-4	TRBD1	NA	CSVSSGQGATNEKLFF	TGCAGCGTTTCTTCGGGACAGGGGGCGACTAATGAAAAACTGTTTTTT
TRBV4-1	TRBJ2-7	TRBD2	few	CASSQESRLAGGYEQYF	TGCGCCAGCAGCCAAGAATCAAGACTAGCGGGGGGATACGAGCAGTACTTC
TRBV6-5	TRBJ1-6	TRBD1	NA	CASRSGQLMNSPLHF	TGTGCCAGCAGGTCGGGACAGTTAATGAATTCACCCCTCCACTTT
TRBV9	TRBJ1-6	TRBD1	NA	CASSATGTAYNSPLHF	TGTGCCAGCAGCGCCACCGGGACAGCCTATAATTCACCCCTCCACTTT
TRBV28	TRBJ2-1	TRBD1	NA	CASISGQGYNEQFF	TGTGCCAGCATCTCGGGACAGGGGTACAATGAGCAGTTCTTC
TRBV3-1	TRBJ2-3	NA	NA	CASSQEAGAGDTQYF	TGTGCCAGCAGCCAAGAGGCGGGGGCCGGGGATACGCAGTATTTT
TRBV28	TRBJ2-5	TRBD2	NA	CATKGWTSGGAETQYF	TGTGCCACAAAAGGGTGGACTAGCGGGGGTGCAGAGACCCAGTACTTC
TRBV29-1	TRBJ2-6	TRBD1	NA	CSVEIRQGHLTF	TGCAGCGTTGAAATAAGACAGGGACACTTGACTTTC
TRBV12-3/TRBV12-4	TRBJ2-5	TRBD2	NA	CASSNPRGGATETQYF	TGTGCCAGCAGCAATCCACGCGGGGGGGCCACAGAGACCCAGTACTTC
TRBV6-2/TRBV6-3	TRBJ2-5	NA	few	CASSTDGQETQYF	TGTGCCAGCAGCACGGACGGACAAGAGACCCAGTACTTC
TRBV7-2	TRBJ2-5	NA	NA	CASRTDQETQYF	TGTGCCAGCCGGACGGACCAAGAGACCCAGTACTTC
TRBV29-1	TRBJ2-5	TRBD2	few	CSVERSGYPETQYF	TGCAGCGTTGAACGTAGCGGGTACCCAGAGACCCAGTACTTC
TRBV5-1	TRBJ2-7	TRBD2	few	CASSCGLAGASYEQYF	TGCGCCAGCAGCTGTGGACTAGCGGGGGCCTCCTACGAGCAGTACTTC
TRBV12-3/TRBV12-4	TRBJ2-5	NA	NA	CASHMSPRALGETQYF	TGTGCCAGCCATATGTCCCCCAGGGCGCTAGGCGAGACCCAGTACTTC
TRBV12-3/TRBV12-4	TRBJ2-7	NA	NA	CASTGTREQYF	TGTGCCAGTACAGGGACTCGGGAGCAGTACTTC
TRBV6-5	TRBJ2-1	TRBD2	NA	CATTPFSGATYNEQFF	TGTGCCACCACTCCTTTTAGCGGGGCAACCTACAATGAGCAGTTCTTC
TRBV20-1	TRBJ2-5	TRBD2	NA	CSARPSGGMTQYF	TGCAGTGCTAGGCCTAGCGGGGGGATGACCCAGTACTTC
TRBV7-2	TRBJ2-3	NA	NA	CASSLASGLSTDTQYF	TGTGCCAGCAGCTTAGCTAGCGGACTAAGCACAGATACGCAGTATTTT
TRBV12-3/TRBV12-4	TRBJ2-7	NA	few	CASSFGRGGYEQYF	TGTGCCAGCAGTTTTGGCAGGGGAGGCTACGAGCAGTACTTC
TRBV14	TRBJ2-7	NA	NA	CASSQGSHYFYEQYF	TGTGCCAGCAGCCAGGGGTCCCACTACTTCTACGAGCAGTACTTC
TRBV3-1	TRBJ2-4	NA	once	CASSQGLRRLEQYF	TGTGCCAGCAGCCAGGGACTGAGACGCCTTGAGCAGTACTTC